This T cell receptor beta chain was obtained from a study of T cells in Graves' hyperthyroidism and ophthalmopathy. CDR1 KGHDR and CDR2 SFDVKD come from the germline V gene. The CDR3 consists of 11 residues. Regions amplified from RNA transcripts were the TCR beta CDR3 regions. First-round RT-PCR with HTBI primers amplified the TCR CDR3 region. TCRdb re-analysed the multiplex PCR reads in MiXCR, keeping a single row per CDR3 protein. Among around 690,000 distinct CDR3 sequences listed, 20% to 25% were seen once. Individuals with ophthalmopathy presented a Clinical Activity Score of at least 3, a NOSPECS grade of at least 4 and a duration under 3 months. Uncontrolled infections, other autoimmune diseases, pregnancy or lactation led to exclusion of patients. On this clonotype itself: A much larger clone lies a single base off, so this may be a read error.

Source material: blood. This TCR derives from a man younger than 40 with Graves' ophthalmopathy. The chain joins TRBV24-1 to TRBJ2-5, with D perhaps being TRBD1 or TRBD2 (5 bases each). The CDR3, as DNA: TGTGCCACCGGGACCCAAGAGGCCCAGTACTTC. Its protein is CATGTQEAQYF.